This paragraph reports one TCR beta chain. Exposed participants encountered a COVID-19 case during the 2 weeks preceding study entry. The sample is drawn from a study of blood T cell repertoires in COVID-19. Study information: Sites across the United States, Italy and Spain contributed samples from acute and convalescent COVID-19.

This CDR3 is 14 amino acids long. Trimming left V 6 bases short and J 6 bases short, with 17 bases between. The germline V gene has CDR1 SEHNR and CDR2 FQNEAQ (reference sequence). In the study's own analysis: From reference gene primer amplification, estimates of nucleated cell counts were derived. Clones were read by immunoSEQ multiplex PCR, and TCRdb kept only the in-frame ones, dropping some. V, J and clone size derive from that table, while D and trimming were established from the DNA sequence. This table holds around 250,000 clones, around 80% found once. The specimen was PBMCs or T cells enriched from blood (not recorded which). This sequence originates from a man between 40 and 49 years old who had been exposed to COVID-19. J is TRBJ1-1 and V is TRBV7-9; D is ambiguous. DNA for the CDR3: TGTGCCAGCAGACAAGCGGGGAGGAGGGCTGAAGCTTTCTTT. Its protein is CASRQAGRRAEAFF.